The 10 T cell receptor beta chains listed next were all sequenced from one sample in a study of PD-L1 blockade in urothelial cancer. Profiled with immunoSEQ multiplex PCR; TCRdb holds only in-frame clones, not every one. The sample carries about 95,000 clones, around 87% recorded once. Time point: pretreatment peripheral blood. The sample was PBMCs, taken around atezolizumab (anti-PD-L1) treatment. The receptors derive from a man between 60 and 70 years old with urothelial cancer.

V and J are TRBV5-4 and TRBJ1-2; TRBD1 matches 10 bases. CDR3 length: 14 residues. V gave up 4 bases and J gave up 8 bases; unmatched junction bases: 8. From germline, CDR1 is SGHNT and CDR2 YYREEE (reference sequence). CDR3 sequence reads: CASSQDRGTYGYTF. In nucleotides, the CDR3 is TGTGCCAGCAGCCAGGACAGGGGGACATACGGCTACACCTTC.

The chain has TRBV14 and TRBJ1-1, with 8 bases identical to TRBD1. This CDR3 is 17 amino acids long. CDR1 is SGHDN and CDR2 is FVKESK in the germline V gene. Trimming at V came to 0 bases and at J to 0 bases, leaving 6 bases not matched to a gene. As DNA, the CDR3 is TGTGCCAGCAGCCAAGACCTGGGGACAGGATTGAACACTGAAGCTTTCTTT. Its protein is CASSQDLGTGLNTEAFF.

The rearrangement joins TRBV2 to TRBJ2-7; D possibly corresponds to TRBD1 (5 bases). This CDR3 contains 16 residues. V was trimmed by 1 base and J by 2 bases, leaving 15 bases between them. Germline V CDR1 and CDR2: SNHLY, FYNNEI. The DNA for the CDR3 is TGTGCCAGCAGTGAAGAGGGCAGGGTTCCTACCTACGAGCAGTACTTC. Translation gives CASSEEGRVPTYEQYF.

The chain employs TRBV6-1 and TRBJ2-7; D possibly corresponds to TRBD1 (6 bases). V was pared by 1 base and J by 6 bases, with 13 bases between. CDR3 length: 14 amino acids. From germline, CDR1 is MNHNS and CDR2 SASEGT. CDR3 in DNA: TGTGCCAGCAGTGAAGTCGGCAGGGGATCCGAGCAGTACTTC. It is translated as CASSEVGRGSEQYF.

This clone was recorded a few times. This chain links TRBV2 with TRBJ2-7, with D possibly TRBD1 on 6 matching bases. The CDR3 is made up of 12 amino acids. V shed 6 bases and J shed 3 bases, with 9 bases lying between them. Per the germline V gene, CDR1 is SNHLY and CDR2 is FYNNEI. The CDR3 coding sequence is TGTGCCAGCAGCGACAGGATCTACGAGCAGTACTTC. Translated, it gives CASSDRIYEQYF.

The rearrangement uses TRBV19 and TRBJ2-1; tentatively, D is TRBD2 (6 bases). Trimming stripped 5 bases from V and 6 bases from J, with 11 bases between. This CDR3 is 13 amino acids long. CDR1 is LNHDA, CDR2 SQIVND, per germline (reference sequence). CDR3 DNA: TGTGCCAGTAGTGACGGGGGTCCCAATGAGCAGTTCTTC. Translated, it gives CASSDGGPNEQFF. Full variable domain (remainder filled in from reference TRBV19 and TRBJ2-1): DGGITQSPKYLFRKEGQNVTLSCEQNLNHDAMYWYRQDPGQGLRLIYYSQIVNDFQKGDIAEGYSVSREKKESFPLTVTSAQKNPTAFYLCASSDGGPNEQFFGPGTRLTVL.

CDR3 nucleotides: TGTGCCTGCCGACAGAGATCGACTTTCTTT. Amino acids: CACRQRSTFF. The V gene is TRBV30, the J gene TRBJ1-1; maybe TRBD1 (5 bases). Germline CDR1 and CDR2: GTSNPN and SVGIG (reference sequence). Between the trimmed V and J ends, which lost 6 bases and 12 bases, there was a span of 14 bases. The CDR3 covers 10 residues.

The V call is TRBV6-1, the J call TRBJ1-1, with D hard to call. Germline values: CDR1 MNHNS, CDR2 SASEGT. This CDR3 has 11 amino acids. V lost 8 bases and J lost 2, with 6 bases in between. The chain's CDR3 is CASQLNTEAFF. The CDR3 coding sequence is TGTGCCAGCCAACTTAACACTGAAGCTTTCTTT.

The chain uses TRBV6-5 and TRBJ1-2; D is possibly TRBD1 (5 bases). The CDR3 is made up of 12 amino acids. V gave up 2 bases and J gave up 11 bases, with 12 bases separating them. CDR1 is MNHEY and CDR2 is SVGAGI in the germline V gene. The chain's CDR3 is CASSYVTGQYTF. The CDR3 DNA is TGTGCCAGCAGTTACGTAACAGGCCAGTACACCTTC.

V is TRBV9 and J is TRBJ2-1, with D perhaps TRBD1 (5 bases). V lost 4 bases and J lost 7, with 15 bases in between. This CDR3 contains 14 residues. Germline V gene lookup returns CDR1 SGDLS and CDR2 YYNGEE. CDR3 amino acids: CASSTGTLGNEQFF. As DNA, the CDR3 is TGTGCCAGCAGCACAGGTACTCTGGGGAATGAGCAGTTCTTC.